A selection of T cell receptor beta chains follows, all from one sample in a study of early T cells in non-severe SARS-CoV-2 infection. A single record per CDR3 protein comes from TCRdb applying MiXCR to the 5' RACE reads. The sample has tens of thousands of distinct CDR3 sequences; under 5% are singletons. The source material was whole blood. The receptors come from an adult who was a healthcare worker with PCR-confirmed SARS-CoV-2 infection or an uninfected control (not recorded which). Both conserved end residues are part of each CDR3. Fields, in order: D gene, clone size, V gene, J gene, CDR3 protein, CDR3 DNA. D genes are given only for firm matches. Only part of the rows carry a size: once, few, many, or a class if the clone is expanded.

TRBD2	many	TRBV28	TRBJ2-7	CASSLAPGLAVYEQYF	TGTGCCAGCAGCCTAGCTCCGGGACTAGCAGTTTACGAGCAGTACTTC
-	many	TRBV20-1	TRBJ2-5	CSARVARTQQETQYF	TGCAGTGCTAGAGTAGCGCGGACTCAACAAGAGACCCAGTACTTC
TRBD1	many	TRBV29-1	TRBJ1-2	CSVGGDSYGYTF	TGCAGCGTCGGAGGGGACAGCTATGGCTACACCTTC
TRBD2	many	TRBV29-1	TRBJ2-5	CSVTGLAGGQETQYF	TGCAGCGTTACCGGACTAGCGGGGGGGCAAGAGACCCAGTACTTC
-	-	TRBV10-3	TRBJ2-6	CAVNSGANVLTF	TGTGCCGTAAACTCTGGGGCCAACGTCCTGACTTTC
-	many	TRBV12-3/TRBV12-4	TRBJ2-1	CASTRREWDLYNEQFF	TGTGCCAGCACCCGCCGGGAGTGGGACCTCTACAATGAGCAGTTCTTC
TRBD1	many	TRBV20-1	TRBJ2-1	CSATTRQGLSYNEQFF	TGCAGTGCGACGACGCGACAGGGCCTCTCCTACAATGAGCAGTTCTTC
TRBD2	-	TRBV7-9	TRBJ2-3	CASSFSELAGGRATDTQYF	TGTGCCAGCAGCTTTAGTGAACTAGCGGGGGGACGGGCGACAGATACGCAGTATTTT
-	many	TRBV5-6	TRBJ1-3	CASSLLSSHSGNTIYF	TGTGCCAGCAGCTTGTTGAGTTCCCACTCTGGAAACACCATATATTTT
TRBD1	-	TRBV12-3/TRBV12-4	TRBJ2-2	CASSKQGDTGELFF	TGTGCCAGCAGCAAACAGGGGGATACCGGGGAGCTGTTTTTT
-	many	TRBV7-6	TRBJ2-5	CASSQGGGLQETQYF	TGTGCCAGCAGCCAGGGGGGGGGTCTTCAAGAGACCCAGTACTTC
-	many	TRBV7-2	TRBJ1-2	CASSLSEGPYGYTF	TGTGCCAGCAGCCTTAGCGAGGGACCCTATGGCTACACCTTC
TRBD2	many	TRBV12-3/TRBV12-4	TRBJ2-3	CASSPGGSGGTDTQYF	TGTGCCAGCAGTCCCGGCGGTAGCGGGGGTACAGATACGCAGTATTTT
-	many	TRBV5-1	TRBJ2-5	CASSLAPASETQYF	TGCGCCAGCAGCTTGGCCCCAGCCTCTGAGACCCAGTACTTC
TRBD2	many	TRBV20-1	TRBJ2-7	CSASRAREGEQYF	TGCAGTGCTTCCCGGGCCAGGGAGGGCGAGCAGTACTTC
-	few	TRBV29-1	TRBJ2-7	CSVGAGREQYF	TGCAGCGTTGGAGCAGGGCGCGAGCAGTACTTC
-	many	TRBV7-2	TRBJ2-3	CASSLAAATDTQYF	TGTGCCAGCAGCTTAGCGGCAGCCACAGATACGCAGTATTTT
-	-	TRBV5-5	TRBJ2-7	CASSTLLQGREQYF	TGTGCCAGCAGCACCCTTCTACAGGGAAGGGAGCAGTACTTC
-	many	TRBV6-1	TRBJ2-6	CASSPGLAAGANVLTF	TGTGCCAGCAGTCCGGGGCTAGCAGCTGGGGCCAACGTCCTGACTTTC
TRBD2	many	TRBV18	TRBJ2-1	CASSPPVRGASFYEQFF	TGTGCCAGCTCACCACCGGTGCGGGGGGCTTCCTTTTATGAGCAGTTCTTC
-	-	TRBV6-5	TRBJ2-1	CASSYSQGPGDEQFF	TGTGCCAGCAGTTACTCGCAGGGGCCGGGGGATGAGCAGTTCTTC
-	-	TRBV12-5	TRBJ2-7	CASGPVYEQYF	TGTGCTAGTGGTCCTGTCTACGAGCAGTACTTC
-	many	TRBV15	TRBJ2-6	CATSRAGANVLTF	TGTGCCACCAGCAGAGCCGGGGCCAACGTCCTGACTTTC
TRBD2	many	TRBV12-5	TRBJ2-3	CASGSKAGTDTQYF	TGTGCTAGTGGTTCAAAAGCGGGAACAGATACGCAGTATTTT
-	many	TRBV20-1	TRBJ2-3	CSASAGATSTDTQYF	TGCAGTGCTAGCGCGGGGGCCACTAGCACAGATACGCAGTATTTT
TRBD1	many	TRBV7-9	TRBJ2-7	CASSLTDRGEQYF	TGTGCCAGCAGCTTAACGGACAGGGGCGAGCAGTACTTC
-	many	TRBV20-1	TRBJ2-3	CSASVRTDTQYF	TGCAGTGCTAGCGTCCGCACAGATACGCAGTATTTT
TRBD2	many	TRBV11-2	TRBJ2-3	CASSSSGTSGDTQYF	TGTGCCAGCAGCTCCTCCGGGACTAGCGGAGATACGCAGTATTTT
-	many	TRBV11-3	TRBJ2-7	CASSKGDLDSEQYF	TGTGCCAGCAGCAAAGGGGACTTGGACAGCGAGCAGTACTTC
-	many	TRBV30	TRBJ1-6	CAWRDQGNNSPLHF	TGTGCCTGGAGGGACCAAGGGAACAATTCACCCCTCCACTTT
-	many	TRBV12-3/TRBV12-4	TRBJ2-1	CASSFNEQFF	TGTGCCAGCAGTTTTAATGAGCAGTTCTTC
TRBD1	many	TRBV13	TRBJ1-5	CASREGQINQPQHF	TGTGCCAGCAGGGAGGGACAGATCAATCAGCCCCAGCATTTT
-	-	TRBV29-1	TRBJ1-2	CSVGGESYGGYTF	TGCAGCGTTGGTGGGGAATCGTATGGAGGCTACACCTTC
-	many	TRBV7-9	TRBJ1-1	CASSLGQENTEAFF	TGTGCCAGCAGCTTAGGACAGGAAAACACTGAAGCTTTCTTT
-	many	TRBV10-3	TRBJ2-1	CAISELVHEQFF	TGTGCCATCAGTGAACTAGTACATGAGCAGTTCTTC
-	-	TRBV30	TRBJ1-2	CAWSFSSIYGYTF	TGTGCCTGGAGTTTCAGCTCGATCTATGGCTACACCTTC
-	many	TRBV6-5	TRBJ1-3	CASTYSKSPSSGNTIYF	TGTGCCAGCACCTATTCTAAGTCTCCGAGCTCTGGAAACACCATATATTTT
-	many	TRBV4-1	TRBJ1-1	CASSQDRPIRAADQNIGAFF	TGCGCCAGCAGCCAAGATCGGCCTATACGCGCGGCAGACCAAAATATAGGGGCTTTCTTT
TRBD2	many	TRBV5-4	TRBJ2-7	CASSLRGGHYEQYF	TGTGCCAGCAGCTTGCGCGGGGGGCACTACGAGCAGTACTTC
TRBD2	many	TRBV12-3/TRBV12-4	TRBJ2-2	CASSFALAGTGELFF	TGTGCCAGCAGCTTTGCGCTAGCGGGGACCGGGGAGCTGTTTTTT
-	many	TRBV5-8	TRBJ1-5	CASSSGFVQPQHF	TGTGCCAGCAGCTCAGGGTTCGTGCAGCCCCAGCATTTT
-	many	TRBV30	TRBJ2-5	CAWSAGLVETQYF	TGTGCCTGGAGTGCCGGACTTGTCGAGACCCAGTACTTC
-	many	TRBV27	TRBJ1-2	CASSLRGGAVYGYTF	TGTGCCAGCAGTTTACGGGGAGGGGCCGTCTATGGCTACACCTTC
-	many	TRBV3-1	TRBJ1-1	CASSQGQYTEAFF	TGTGCCAGCAGCCAAGGGCAGTACACTGAAGCTTTCTTT
-	many	TRBV18	TRBJ1-3	CASSRDSAGNTIYF	TGTGCCAGCTCTCGGGACTCTGCGGGAAACACCATATATTTT
-	-	TRBV3-1	TRBJ2-7	CASSQETTPYEQYF	TGTGCCAGCAGCCAGGAAACTACCCCCTACGAGCAGTACTTC
-	many	TRBV20-1	TRBJ2-5	CSARDLRGGYQETQYF	TGCAGTGCTAGAGATCTGAGGGGGGGGTACCAAGAGACCCAGTACTTC